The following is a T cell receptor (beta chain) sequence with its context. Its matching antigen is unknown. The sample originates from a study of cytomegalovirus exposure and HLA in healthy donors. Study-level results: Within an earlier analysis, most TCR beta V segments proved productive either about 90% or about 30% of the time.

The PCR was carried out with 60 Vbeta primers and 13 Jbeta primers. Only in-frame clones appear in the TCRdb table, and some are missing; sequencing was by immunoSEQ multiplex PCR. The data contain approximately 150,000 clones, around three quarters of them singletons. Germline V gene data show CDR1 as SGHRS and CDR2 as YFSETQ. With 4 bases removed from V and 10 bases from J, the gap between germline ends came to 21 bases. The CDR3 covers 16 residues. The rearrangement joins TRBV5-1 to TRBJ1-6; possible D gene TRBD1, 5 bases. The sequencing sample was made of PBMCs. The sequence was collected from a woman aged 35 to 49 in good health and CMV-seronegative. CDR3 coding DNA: TGCGCCAGCAGCCTTGGGGGGGTGGCAGATTGGTCACCCCTCCACTTT. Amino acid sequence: CASSLGGVADWSPLHF.